Below are 31 T cell receptor beta chains sequenced from a single sample in a study of beta chain features in type 1 diabetes (dated by TCRdb to 2016 to 2019). Results the study describes overall, beyond this receptor: In all four CD4+ subsets, TCRB CDR3 length was moderately but significantly shorter in type 1 diabetes patients.

No cognate antigen is known for these TCRs. The library was obtained by the immunoSEQ multiplex PCR assay. The entire amount of isolated RNA was reverse transcribed using the High Capacity cDNA Reverse Transcription Kit, so the sequenced TCRB transcripts were expressed ones. TCRdb mirrors the immuneACCESS table, restricted to in-frame sequences. Some clones are absent from its copies; in checked studies, under half trace to an unresolved V gene, and the reason for the others is unknown. The sample contains 130,000 or so clones, approximately 10% of them found a single time. Around 0.79% of the sample lies in the top ten. The sample comprised central memory CD4+ T cells from blood. Receptor source: a young man with type 1 diabetes.

The chain recombines TRBV29-1 with TRBJ2-5; D gene uncertain. The germline gives CDR1 SQVTM, CDR2 ANQGSEA. This CDR3 region has 10 residues. V gave up 5 bases and J gave up 5 bases, with 6 bases separating them. The CDR3 loop is CSVLRETQYF. The CDR3 DNA is TGCAGCGTTCTGAGGGAGACCCAGTACTTC.

The rearrangement links TRBV28 to TRBJ2-7, with D maybe TRBD2 (6 bases). The CDR3 is 14 residues long. Germline assignment: CDR1 MDHEN and CDR2 SYDVKM. V was clipped by 5 bases and J by 3 bases, with 14 bases between them. The CDR3 loop reads CASSLTSTLYEQYF. The CDR3 DNA sequence: TGTGCCAGCAGTCTCACTAGCACGCTCTACGAGCAGTACTTC.

CDR3 sequence reads: CASSLRMGQGYNSPLHF. The CDR3 DNA follows: TGTGCCAGCAGTTTAAGGATGGGGCAGGGTTATAATTCACCCCTCCACTTT. The chain uses TRBV27 and TRBJ1-6; weak D call: TRBD1 (5 bases). V was shortened by 2 bases and J by 4 bases, with 15 bases between the two germline ends. Germline V gene data show CDR1 as MNHEY and CDR2 as SMNVEV (reference sequence). CDR3 length: 17 amino acids.

This chain connects TRBV4-1 to TRBJ2-1; 7 bases line up with TRBD2. Germline lookup yields CDR1 MGHRA and CDR2 YSYEKL. Losses at the gene ends were 4 bases for V and 6 bases for J; bases not matched to a gene: 3. The CDR3 is made up of 13 amino acids. CDR3 protein: CASSRERGNEQFF. The DNA of the CDR3 is TGCGCCAGCAGCCGGGAGCGGGGCAATGAGCAGTTCTTC.

A few counts support this clone. The chain links TRBV7-2 to TRBJ2-5, with 10 bases that match TRBD2. V trimming: 2 bases; J trimming: 7 bases; junction bases outside the gene matches: 4. CDR3 length equals 14 residues. In germline, CDR1 is SGHTA, CDR2 FQGNSA. The CDR3 loop reads CASSLNLAGATQYF. The DNA for the CDR3 is TGTGCCAGCAGCTTAAACCTAGCGGGGGCGACCCAGTACTTC.

This clone appeared a few times. The chain has TRBV5-1 and TRBJ1-1; TRBD1 matches 10 bases. Germline CDR1 reads SGHRS; CDR2 reads YFSETQ. The CDR3 sequence is 14 residues long. V trimming: 7 bases; J trimming: 1 base; junction bases outside the gene matches: 4. The CDR3 DNA follows: TGCGCCAGCCGGAGACAGGGGGCGAACACTGAAGCTTTCTTT. Translating gives CASRRQGANTEAFF.

There are a few counts of this clone. The chain joins TRBV4-3 to TRBJ2-3; D perhaps matches TRBD1 (6 bases). Germline CDR1 reads LGHNA; CDR2 reads YSLEER. Trimming cost V 2 bases and J 5 bases, with 20 bases left between them. There are 17 residues in the CDR3. The CDR3 nucleotides are TGCGCCAGCAGCCAAAACCCGAGTTGGGGGCAGGGAGATACGCAGTATTTT. It codes for CASSQNPSWGQGDTQYF.

This clone was found a few times. The same CDR3 also results from other DNA sequences found in this sample. The chain is built from TRBV6-5 and TRBJ2-5; possible D gene TRBD2, 5 bases. Germline V gene lookup returns CDR1 MNHEY and CDR2 SVGAGI. The ends were cut back, 3 bases at V and 5 bases at J, with 10 bases in the middle. The CDR3 totals 13 residues. The CDR3 protein is CASSYPAGETQYF. CDR3 bases: TGTGCCAGCAGTTATCCGGCGGGTGAGACCCAGTACTTC.

This clone was picked up a small number of times. The rearrangement links TRBV30 to TRBJ2-5, with 8 bases fitting TRBD1. Per germline, CDR1 GTSNPN and CDR2 SVGIG (reference sequence). V was clipped by 0 bases and J by 4 bases; unmatched bases: 1. The CDR3 totals 13 residues. The CDR3 DNA reads TGTGCCTGGAGTGTACAGGGGGGAGAGACCCAGTACTTC. The encoded protein is CAWSVQGGETQYF. Full variable domain (outside the CDR3, taken from reference TRBV30 and TRBJ2-5): SQTIHQWPATLVQPVGSPLSLECTVEGTSNPNLYWYRQAAGRGLQLLFYSVGIGQISSEVPQNLSASRPQDRQFILSSKKLLLSDSGFYLCAWSVQGGETQYFGPGTRLLVL.

This clone has a handful of counts. This chain links TRBV4-1 with TRBJ1-5; maybe TRBD1 (5 bases). Germline V lookup: CDR1 MGHRA, CDR2 YSYEKL. Trimming pared 0 bases from V and 7 bases from J, leaving 19 bases between. CDR3 length: 17 amino acids. The DNA for the CDR3 is TGCGCCAGCAGCCAAGAGATTGTGGACAAAAGTTACCAGCCCCAGCATTTT. Translated, it gives CASSQEIVDKSYQPQHF.

The gene calls are TRBV2 and TRBJ2-5; D is ambiguous. The CDR3 consists of 14 residues. CDR1 and CDR2 (germline): SNHLY, FYNNEI. The V end lost 2 bases, the J end lost 5 bases, and 12 bases lay between the germline ends. CDR3 nucleotide sequence: TGTGCCAGCAGTGAACGAGTGGGCCCGGAGACCCAGTACTTC. Its protein is CASSERVGPETQYF.

The rearrangement links TRBV10-3 to TRBJ2-7; D may be TRBD2 (6 bases). V lost 2 bases and J lost 12, with 11 bases in between. The germline CDR1 and CDR2 sequences are ENHRY and SYGVKD. This CDR3 spans 11 amino acids. Here the CDR3 reads CAISEGEAWYF. The CDR3 region has the DNA TGTGCCATCAGTGAGGGGGAGGCTTGGTACTTC.

In this sample, this clone turned up a few times. The J gene is TRBJ1-6, the V gene TRBV2, with TRBD1 identical over 7 bases. Per the germline V gene, CDR1 is SNHLY and CDR2 is FYNNEI. Trimming removed 4 bases from V and 10 bases from J; junction bases left unmatched: 7. The CDR3 covers 14 residues. CDR3 nucleotides: TGTGCCAGCAGTGGAAGACAGGGTGGCTCACCCCTCCACTTT. It yields the protein CASSGRQGGSPLHF. The complete variable domain, with remaining parts taken from reference TRBV2 and TRBJ1-6, reads EPEVTQTPSHQVTQMGQEVILRCVPISNHLYFYWYRQILGQKVEFLVSFYNNEISEKSEIFDDQFSVERPDGSNFTLKIRSTKLEDSAMYFCASSGRQGGSPLHFGNGTRLTVT.

This clone was counted once. The chain is built from TRBV19 and TRBJ1-6; TRBD1 is a possible D gene (5 bases). The CDR3 consists of 15 residues. V was pared by 5 bases and J by 6 bases, with 14 bases between. Germline V gene data show CDR1 as LNHDA and CDR2 as SQIVND (reference sequence). CDR3 protein: CASSQGGKINSPLHF. The CDR3 region has the DNA TGTGCCAGTAGTCAGGGCGGCAAGATTAATTCACCCCTCCACTTT. The complete variable domain, with remaining parts taken from reference TRBV19 and TRBJ1-6, reads DGGITQSPKYLFRKEGQNVTLSCEQNLNHDAMYWYRQDPGQGLRLIYYSQIVNDFQKGDIAEGYSVSREKKESFPLTVTSAQKNPTAFYLCASSQGGKINSPLHFGNGTRLTVT.

The chain uses TRBV5-4 and TRBJ2-3, with a tentative D call TRBD1 (6 bases). Germline V CDR1 and CDR2: SGHNT, YYREEE (reference sequence). The CDR3 totals 15 residues. V was trimmed by 4 bases and J by 5 bases, leaving 17 bases between them. DNA for the CDR3: TGTGCCAGCAGCCCGACCGGGACACAGAAAGATACGCAGTATTTT. Translation: CASSPTGTQKDTQYF.

This clone was recorded a few times. The V call is TRBV6-5, the J call TRBJ1-2; D perhaps matches TRBD1 (6 bases). The V and J ends lost 4 bases and 10 bases respectively, with 16 bases between them. Germline values: CDR1 MNHEY, CDR2 SVGAGI. The CDR3 contains 13 residues. Here the CDR3 reads CASSSGAGVDYTF. The DNA of the CDR3 is TGTGCCAGCAGTTCAGGGGCAGGGGTTGACTACACCTTC.

Here the CDR3 reads CASSAGGWSPPLHF. CDR3 in DNA: TGTGCCAGCAGTGCTGGAGGGTGGAGTCCACCCCTCCACTTT. The gene calls are TRBV25-1 and TRBJ1-6; D is uncertain. Germline V gene data show CDR1 as MGHDK and CDR2 as SYGVNS. The V and J ends lost 4 bases and 11 bases respectively, with 15 bases between them. This CDR3 has 14 residues. Supplemented by reference TRBV25-1 and TRBJ1-6, the full variable domain reads EADIYQTPRYLVIGTGKKITLECSQTMGHDKMYWYQQDPGMELHLIHYSYGVNSTEKGDLSSESTVSRIRTEHFPLTLESARPSHTSQYLCASSAGGWSPPLHFGNGTRLTVT.

As DNA, the CDR3 is TGCGCCAGCAGCTTGGAACAGGGTTACCAAGAGACCCAGTACTTC. Protein: CASSLEQGYQETQYF. The V and J genes are TRBV5-1 and TRBJ2-5; perhaps TRBD1 as D (6 bases). Trimming took 0 bases from V and 0 from J, leaving 9 bases between them. CDR1 is SGHRS, CDR2 YFSETQ, per germline. The CDR3 is 15 amino acids.

This clone came up a few times. The chain joins TRBV5-4 to TRBJ2-5; 10 positions match TRBD2. The germline gives CDR1 SGHNT, CDR2 YYREEE (reference sequence). The CDR3 has 15 residues. Trimming cost V 1 base and J 5 bases; bases outside gene matches: 5. For the CDR3, the DNA is TGTGCCAGCAGCTTGAGGACTAGCGGATGGGAGACCCAGTACTTC. This codes for CASSLRTSGWETQYF.

The J gene is TRBJ2-1, the V gene TRBV7-2, with TRBD1 as a possible D gene (6 bases). V was shortened by 5 bases and J by 5 bases, with 10 bases between the two germline ends. The CDR3 is made up of 13 amino acids. CDR1 and CDR2 (germline): SGHTA, FQGNSA. The CDR3 coding sequence is TGTGCCAGCAGCCGGGACATCGACAATGAGCAGTTCTTC. It encodes CASSRDIDNEQFF.

This clone appeared a few times. The rearrangement joins TRBV11-2 to TRBJ2-5; a possible D gene is TRBD2 (6 bases). This CDR3 has 13 amino acids. Trimming took 6 bases from V and 5 from J, leaving 13 bases between them. The germline CDR1 and CDR2 sequences are SGHAT and FQNNGV. The DNA for the CDR3 is TGTGCCAGCAGTTACGGGGGTATGGAGACCCAGTACTTC. Protein: CASSYGGMETQYF. Looking up the rest from reference TRBV11-2 and TRBJ2-5 gives the full variable domain: EAGVAQSPRYKIIEKRQSVAFWCNPISGHATLYWYQQILGQGPKLLIQFQNNGVVDDSQLPKDRFSAERLKGVDSTLKIQPAKLEDSAVYLCASSYGGMETQYFGPGTRLLVL.

The chain couples TRBV18 to TRBJ1-5, with D tentatively TRBD1 (5 bases). V lost 3 bases and J 5 bases, leaving 8 bases between the germline ends. CDR1 is KGHSH and CDR2 is LQKENI in the germline V gene. The length of the CDR3 is 13 residues. The CDR3, as DNA: TGTGCCAGCTCACCTGACAGTTATCAGCCCCAGCATTTT. It is translated as CASSPDSYQPQHF.

This clone was detected a few times. The chain employs TRBV4-3 and TRBJ2-7; D is perhaps TRBD1 (5 bases). Looked up from germline, CDR1 is LGHNA and CDR2 is YSLEER. The CDR3 sequence is 13 residues long. Trimming took 3 bases from V and 4 from J, leaving 10 bases between them. Here the CDR3 DNA reads TGCGCCAGCAGCCAGGCTCAGGGTTACGAGCAGTACTTC. Translation: CASSQAQGYEQYF.

V and J are TRBV30 and TRBJ2-5; 12 nucleotides match TRBD2. V shed 8 bases and J 5 bases; nucleotides not matched to a gene: 6. The germline gives CDR1 GTSNPN, CDR2 SVGIG (reference sequence). This CDR3 has 13 amino acids. CDR3 residues: CAIGTSGSETQYF. The CDR3 DNA reads TGTGCCATTGGGACTAGCGGGTCGGAGACCCAGTACTTC.

In its sample, this clone was seen a few times. This chain joins TRBV28 and TRBJ1-1, with TRBD1 as a possible D gene (5 bases). The CDR3 spans 14 residues. Trimming cost V 2 bases and J 3 bases, with 10 bases left between them. Germline values: CDR1 MDHEN, CDR2 SYDVKM. CDR3 DNA: TGTGCCAGCAGTTTAGGCACGGGGGACACTGAAGCTTTCTTT. Protein: CASSLGTGDTEAFF.

With respect to this clone: The junction departs from the called germline gene at one end, perhaps through a read error. The gene calls are TRBV4-2 and TRBJ2-1, with TRBD2 matching over 11 bases. The germline CDR1 and CDR2 sequences are LGHNA and YNFKEQ. The CDR3 sequence is 18 residues long. The CDR3 spells CASNQVPLAGGLLNEQFF. The CDR3 DNA reads as TGTGCCAGCAACCAAGTCCCGCTAGCGGGGGGCCTTCTCAATGAGCAGTTCTTC.

There are many counts of this clone. The genes are TRBV5-4 and TRBJ2-4, with D perhaps TRBD2 (5 bases). This CDR3 contains 13 residues. Germline lookup yields CDR1 SGHNT and CDR2 YYREEE (reference sequence). Trimming pared 2 bases from V and 10 bases from J, leaving 13 bases between. The CDR3, as DNA: TGTGCCAGCAGCTTAACGGACTCCCAAATTCAGTACTTC. It specifies CASSLTDSQIQYF.

This clone was observed a few times. V gene TRBV7-3 combines with J gene TRBJ2-7, with 10 positions matching TRBD1. This CDR3 is built from 15 residues. The trim removed 11 bases at V and 5 bases at J, leaving 15 bases unmatched. From germline, CDR1 is SGHTA and CDR2 FQGTGA. CDR3 nucleotides: TGTGCCCCCCTAGCCCCCGGGACAGGGGACGACGAGCAGTACTTC. This encodes CAPLAPGTGDDEQYF.

This clone appeared a few times. The chain recombines TRBV7-2 with TRBJ2-3, with D unresolved. CDR1 is SGHTA and CDR2 is FQGNSA in the germline V gene. The CDR3 totals 11 residues. Trimming cost V 7 bases and J 8 bases, with 10 bases left between them. The chain's CDR3 is CASTLGSTQYF. The DNA of the CDR3 is TGTGCCAGCACCCTGGGCAGTACGCAGTATTTT. The full variable domain, with the rest looked up from reference TRBV7-2 and TRBJ2-3, is GAGVSQSPSNKVTEKGKDVELRCDPISGHTALYWYRQSLGQGLEFLIYFQGNSAPDKSGLPSDRFSAERTGGSVSTLTIQRTQQEDSAVYLCASTLGSTQYFGPGTRLTVL.

The chain carries TRBV4-3 and TRBJ1-1; tentatively, D is TRBD1 (6 bases). With 8 bases removed from V and 11 bases from J, the gap between germline ends came to 27 bases. This CDR3 is built from 15 residues. From germline, CDR1 is LGHNA and CDR2 YSLEER. The CDR3 loop is CASGEPGANRPLAFF. The CDR3 DNA reads TGCGCCAGCGGAGAGCCAGGGGCTAATCGGCCTTTGGCTTTCTTT.

The rearrangement joins TRBV30 to TRBJ1-5; no definite D call. V was trimmed by 0 bases and J by 0 bases, leaving 12 bases between them. Germline V lookup: CDR1 GTSNPN, CDR2 SVGIG (reference sequence). The CDR3 sequence is 16 residues long. The CDR3 sequence: CAWSVGRRISNQPQHF. CDR3 DNA sequence: TGTGCCTGGAGTGTAGGCAGGAGGATTAGCAATCAGCCCCAGCATTTT. The full variable domain, its missing parts supplied by reference TRBV30 and TRBJ1-5, is SQTIHQWPATLVQPVGSPLSLECTVEGTSNPNLYWYRQAAGRGLQLLFYSVGIGQISSEVPQNLSASRPQDRQFILSSKKLLLSDSGFYLCAWSVGRRISNQPQHFGDGTRLSIL.